This T cell receptor (beta chain) is drawn from a study of T cells in localized non-small cell lung cancer. Whole-study findings and limits: Adjacent uninvolved lung had the highest clonality, suggesting focused antigen responses.

Regarding this clone: Its antigen is as yet unknown.

The V gene's germline CDR1 is SGHRS and CDR2 YFSETQ. The V end was cut by 4 bases, the J end by 5 bases, with 12 bases between. The CDR3 consists of 13 residues. Using immunoSEQ multiplex PCR, the repertoire was profiled, and TCRdb retains in-frame clones only, with some absent. Among 20,000 to 30,000 clones listed, about 91% were seen once. The sequencing here drew on peripheral blood mononuclear cells, taken before any cancer treatment. The chain has TRBV5-1 and TRBJ1-2, with D possibly being TRBD1 (5 bases). The origin of this receptor is a woman aged 40 to 75 with stage III lung adenocarcinoma. The CDR3 DNA reads TGCGCCAGCAGCCAGGGTGGGGAGTATGGCTACACCTTC. Its protein product is CASSQGGEYGYTF.